What follows are 6 T cell receptor beta chains derived from one specimen sequenced in a study of cytomegalovirus exposure and HLA in healthy donors. The study ran its PCR with 60 Vbeta and 13 Jbeta primers. Only in-frame clones appear in the TCRdb table, and some are missing; sequencing was by immunoSEQ multiplex PCR. The repertoire table contains some 110,000 clones. The sequencing sample was made of PBMCs. The source of these receptors is a man younger than 35 in good health and CMV-seronegative.

The genes are TRBV6-5 and TRBJ2-3; TRBD2 agrees at 11 bases. J gave up 7 bases and V 3 bases, and 6 bases lay outside the gene matches. CDR1 and CDR2 (germline): MNHEY, SVGAGI. There are 15 residues in the CDR3. CDR3 nucleotide sequence: TGTGCCAGCAGTTATGAGGCTAGCGGGAGGTATACGCAGTATTTT. It specifies CASSYEASGRYTQYF.

The rearrangement links TRBV19 to TRBJ1-5; D uncertain. This CDR3 contains 13 residues. Germline V gene sequence: CDR1 LNHDA, CDR2 SQIVND (reference sequence). The V and J ends lost 7 bases and 6 bases respectively, with 13 bases between them. CDR3 loop: CASMSSGFQPQHF. CDR3 nucleotides: TGTGCCAGTATGTCGTCGGGGTTTCAGCCCCAGCATTTT.

The genes are TRBV19 and TRBJ1-1, with 8 nucleotides matching TRBD1. From germline, CDR1 is LNHDA and CDR2 SQIVND (reference sequence). This CDR3 spans 14 amino acids. V shed 9 bases, J shed 8 bases, and the junction held 14 bases outside the gene matches. CDR3 sequence (DNA): TGTGCCAGCCGGGACAGGACCGGCTGGGGAGAAGCTTTCTTT. Protein sequence: CASRDRTGWGEAFF.

The J gene is TRBJ2-1, the V gene TRBV5-4, with TRBD2 matching 10 bases. The CDR3 has 15 residues. Germline V lookup: CDR1 SGHNT, CDR2 YYREEE (reference sequence). Trimming cost V 2 bases and J 3 bases; bases outside gene matches: 2. CDR3 residues: CASSFSSGSYNEQFF. CDR3 DNA sequence: TGTGCCAGCAGCTTCTCTAGCGGGAGCTACAATGAGCAGTTCTTC.

The rearrangement joins TRBV18 to TRBJ2-5; 10 bases match TRBD2. Germline CDR1 and CDR2: KGHSH and LQKENI. The junction had 8 bases not matched to a gene; V was cut back by 3 bases and J by 1 base. The CDR3 runs to 17 residues. The CDR3 loop reads CASSPTGLAGAQETQYF. CDR3 DNA sequence: TGTGCCAGCTCACCGACGGGGCTAGCGGGGGCCCAAGAGACCCAGTACTTC.

The V gene is TRBV11-2, the J gene TRBJ2-1, with 12 bases that match TRBD2. Looked up from germline, CDR1 is SGHAT and CDR2 is FQNNGV. The trim removed 3 bases at V and 7 bases at J, leaving 13 bases unmatched. The CDR3 consists of 18 residues. The CDR3 loop reads CASSFAPRLAGDWNEQFF. The CDR3 DNA reads TGTGCCAGCAGCTTCGCCCCTCGACTAGCGGGAGATTGGAATGAGCAGTTCTTC.